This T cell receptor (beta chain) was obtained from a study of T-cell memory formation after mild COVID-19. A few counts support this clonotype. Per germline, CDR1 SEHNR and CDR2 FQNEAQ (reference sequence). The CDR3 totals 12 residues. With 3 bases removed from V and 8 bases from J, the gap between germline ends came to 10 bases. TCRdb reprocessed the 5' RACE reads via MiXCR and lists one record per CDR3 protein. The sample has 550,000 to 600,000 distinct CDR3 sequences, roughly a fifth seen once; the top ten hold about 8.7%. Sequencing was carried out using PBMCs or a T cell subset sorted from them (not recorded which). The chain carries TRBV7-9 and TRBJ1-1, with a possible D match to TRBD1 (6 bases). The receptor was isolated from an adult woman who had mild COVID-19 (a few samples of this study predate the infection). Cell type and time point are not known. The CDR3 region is CASSFGGQEAFF. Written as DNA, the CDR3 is TGTGCCAGCAGCTTTGGTGGACAGGAAGCTTTCTTT.